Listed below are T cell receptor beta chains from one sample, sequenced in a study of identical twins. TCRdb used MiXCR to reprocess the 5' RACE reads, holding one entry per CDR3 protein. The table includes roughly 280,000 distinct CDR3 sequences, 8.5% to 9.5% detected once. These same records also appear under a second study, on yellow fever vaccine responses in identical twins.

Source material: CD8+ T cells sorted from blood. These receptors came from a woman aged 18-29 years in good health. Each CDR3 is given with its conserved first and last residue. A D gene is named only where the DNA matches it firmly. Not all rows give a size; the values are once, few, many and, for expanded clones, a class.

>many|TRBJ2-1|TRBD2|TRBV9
TGTGCCAGCAGCCCCCGGACTAGCGGGCCACTCATGGCGCAGTTCTTC
CASSPRTSGPLMAQFF
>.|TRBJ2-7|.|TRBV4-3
TGCGCCAGCAGCCGGGGCCGGGCCGAATCCGCGGGTGAGCAGTACTTC
CASSRGRAESAGEQYF
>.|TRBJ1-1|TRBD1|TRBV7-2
TGTGCCAGCAGCTTAGTCGACAGGGTATCAAGTGAAGCTTTCTTT
CASSLVDRVSSEAFF
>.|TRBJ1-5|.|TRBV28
TGTGCCAGCAACCAGGACAAAGGGGGCAATCAGCCCCAGCATTTT
CASNQDKGGNQPQHF
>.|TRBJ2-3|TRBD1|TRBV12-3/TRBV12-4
TGTGCCAGCATCGCCCGGGACAGGGGGTTCCTTGCGCAGTATTTT
CASIARDRGFLAQYF
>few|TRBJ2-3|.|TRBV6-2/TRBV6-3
TGTGCCAGCAGTTATAGTGATGCGGCAGATACGCAGTATTTT
CASSYSDAADTQYF
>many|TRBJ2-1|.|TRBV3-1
TGTGCCAGCAGCCAAGATCCCGGAAGGTTAGGCGATGAGCAGTTCTTC
CASSQDPGRLGDEQFF
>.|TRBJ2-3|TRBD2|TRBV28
TGTGCCAGCAGATCAATCCGGGGGGGTGGCACAGATACGCAGTATTTT
CASRSIRGGGTDTQYF
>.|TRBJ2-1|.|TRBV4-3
TGCGCCAGCAGCCAAGATGACGGTTACAATGAGCAGTTCTTC
CASSQDDGYNEQFF
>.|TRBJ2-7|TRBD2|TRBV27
TGTGCCAGCAGTTTTGAGGCGGGAGAAACCTACGAGCAGTACTTC
CASSFEAGETYEQYF
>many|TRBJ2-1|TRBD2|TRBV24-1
TGTGCCACCAGTGATTGGGCTAGCGGGGGCAATGAGCAGTTCTTC
CATSDWASGGNEQFF
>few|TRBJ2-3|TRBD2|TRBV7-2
TGTGCCAGCACCCGACTAGCGGGAGCCCCAGATACGCAGTATTTT
CASTRLAGAPDTQYF
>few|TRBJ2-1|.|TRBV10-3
TGTGCCATCGGGGCTGAGCAGTTCTTC
CAIGAEQFF
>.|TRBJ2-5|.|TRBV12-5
TGTGCTAGTGCCCTAACGGAGGGACTCCAAGAGACCCAGTACTTC
CASALTEGLQETQYF
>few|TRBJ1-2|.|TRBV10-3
TGTGCCACCTCAGTGAGTCCCCAGGCCGACTATGGCTACACCTTC
CATSVSPQADYGYTF
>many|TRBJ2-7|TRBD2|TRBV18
TGTGCCAGCTCACGAAAGCGATCGGGACTAGACTACGAGCAGTACTTC
CASSRKRSGLDYEQYF
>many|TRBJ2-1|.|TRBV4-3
TGCGCCAGCAGCCAAGATGCGGGGTACTCCTACAATGAGCAGTTCTTC
CASSQDAGYSYNEQFF
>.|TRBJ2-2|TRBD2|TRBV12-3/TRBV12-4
TGTGCCAGCAACTTTCTGGGACTAGCGGGGTCCGGGGAGCTGTTTTTT
CASNFLGLAGSGELFF
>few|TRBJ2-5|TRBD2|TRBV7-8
TGTGCCAGCAGCCCCTACCTAGCGGGAGGGCGTCTGCAAGAGACCCAGTACTTC
CASSPYLAGGRLQETQYF
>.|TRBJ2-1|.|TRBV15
TGTGCAGCCAGAGGATCAGGGGAAGATGAGCAGTTCTTC
CAARGSGEDEQFF
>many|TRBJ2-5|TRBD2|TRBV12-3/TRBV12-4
TGTGCCAGCAGTTTTTTTAGCGGGGGGGCGAGAGAGACCCAGTACTTC
CASSFFSGGARETQYF
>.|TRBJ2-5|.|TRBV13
TGTGCCAGCAGCTCGGAATGGGATACCCAGTACTTC
CASSSEWDTQYF
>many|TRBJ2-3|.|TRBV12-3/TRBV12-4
TGTGCCAGCAGGTTGGACAGCTTGAGGGGCACAGATACGCAGTATTTT
CASRLDSLRGTDTQYF
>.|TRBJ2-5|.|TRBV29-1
TGCAGCGTTGAAGATCCAACACTCAAATCCCAAGAGACCCAGTACTTC
CSVEDPTLKSQETQYF
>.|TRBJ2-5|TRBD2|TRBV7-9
TGTGCCAGCAGCTCCGGGACTAGGGGAGAGACCCAGTACTTC
CASSSGTRGETQYF
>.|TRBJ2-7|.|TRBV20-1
TGCAGTGCTAGGCCAGGAGGTACTACAAAATACGAGCAGTACTTC
CSARPGGTTKYEQYF
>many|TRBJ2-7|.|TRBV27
TGTGCCAGCAGTTCAGGAGCTAGCCCCTACGAGCAGTACTTC
CASSSGASPYEQYF
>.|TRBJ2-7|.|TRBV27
TGTGCCAGCAGTACATACACGGGCGAGCAGTACTTC
CASSTYTGEQYF
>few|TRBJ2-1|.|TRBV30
TGTGCCTGGACGGACCTTAGGGGAGGTAGGAATGAGCAGTTCTTC
CAWTDLRGGRNEQFF
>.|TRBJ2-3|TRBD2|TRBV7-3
TGTGCCAGCAGCCCGAGCGGGGGGGGTGATACGCAGTATTTT
CASSPSGGGDTQYF
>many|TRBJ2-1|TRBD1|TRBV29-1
TGCAGCGCCGGACAGGGGGCGGTTTACAATGAGCAGTTCTTC
CSAGQGAVYNEQFF
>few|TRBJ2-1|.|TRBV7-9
TGTGCCAGCAGCAGTCCTTCCTCTGGGGATGAGCAGTTCTTC
CASSSPSSGDEQFF
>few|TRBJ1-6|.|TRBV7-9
TGTGCCAGCAGCCCAGGCGGGGAAAATTCACCCCTCCACTTT
CASSPGGENSPLHF
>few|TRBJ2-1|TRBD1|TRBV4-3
TGCGCCAGCAGCCACGGGACAGGTGACGACAATGAGCAGTTCTTC
CASSHGTGDDNEQFF
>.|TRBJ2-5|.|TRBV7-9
TGTGCCAGCAGCTTATTGGCTTTCCAGTACTTC
CASSLLAFQYF
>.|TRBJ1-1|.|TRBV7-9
TGTGCCAGCAGGGAAACCAGGGGAAGTACCTCTGAAGCTTTCTTT
CASRETRGSTSEAFF
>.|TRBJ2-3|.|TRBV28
TGTGCCAGCAGTTTCGGGAGCTCAGATACGCAGTATTTT
CASSFGSSDTQYF
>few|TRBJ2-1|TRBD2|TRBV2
TGTGCCACCAAACATTCTGGCGGGGGGGTCCGTGAGCAGTTCTTC
CATKHSGGGVREQFF
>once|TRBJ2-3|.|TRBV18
TGTGCCAGCTCAAGCGTAGGGAGCACAGATACGCAGTATTTT
CASSSVGSTDTQYF
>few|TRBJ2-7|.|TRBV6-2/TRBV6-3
TGTGCCAGCACGATGCCCCCCGCTTACGAGCAGTACTTC
CASTMPPAYEQYF
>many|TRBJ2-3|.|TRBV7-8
TGTGCCAGCAGCTTAGTGGGGGCAAGGGCAGATACGCAGTATTTT
CASSLVGARADTQYF
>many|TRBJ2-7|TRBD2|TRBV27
TGTGCCAGCAGTTTGACTAGCGGGAGTCAATACGAGCAGTACTTC
CASSLTSGSQYEQYF
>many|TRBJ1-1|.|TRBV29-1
TGCAGCGTTGATTCGACAGAGGACATGAACACTGAAGCTTTCTTT
CSVDSTEDMNTEAFF
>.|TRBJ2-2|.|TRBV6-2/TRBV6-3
TGTGCCAGTTTGAGACAGGCAAACACCGGGGAGCTGTTTTTT
CASLRQANTGELFF
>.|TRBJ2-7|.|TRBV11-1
TGTGCCAGCAGCTTAGAAGGGGGGAACCACGAGCAGTACTTC
CASSLEGGNHEQYF
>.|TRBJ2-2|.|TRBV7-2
TGTGCCAGTCCCGACCGGAATAGGAACACCGGGGAGCTGTTTTTT
CASPDRNRNTGELFF
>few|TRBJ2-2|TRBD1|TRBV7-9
TGTGCCAGCAGCTCAGGACAGGAAAACACCGGGGAGCTGTTTTTT
CASSSGQENTGELFF
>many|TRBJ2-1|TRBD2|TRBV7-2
TGTGCCAGCAGCTTTTTTGTTCTAGCGGCTGACAATGAGCAGTTCTTC
CASSFFVLAADNEQFF
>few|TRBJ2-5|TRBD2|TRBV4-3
TGCGCCAGCAGCGACGGGAGGGCCCGAGAGACCCAGTACTTC
CASSDGRARETQYF
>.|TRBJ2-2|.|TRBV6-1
TGTGCCAGCAGTCCCGCTCAAGGCCCGAACACCGGGGAGCTGTTTTTT
CASSPAQGPNTGELFF
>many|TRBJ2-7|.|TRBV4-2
TGTGCCAGCAGCCAAGACAGGGTTCGGAACGAGCAGTACTTC
CASSQDRVRNEQYF
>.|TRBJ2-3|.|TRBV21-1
TGTGCCAGCAGCAACTCAGATACGCAGTATTTT
CASSNSDTQYF
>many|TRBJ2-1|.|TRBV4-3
TGCGCCAGCAGCCAAGATAATTCAGGGAACAATGAGCAGTTCTTC
CASSQDNSGNNEQFF
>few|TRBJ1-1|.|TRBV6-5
TGTGCCAGCAGTTCACAGGGTAGCACTGAAGCTTTCTTT
CASSSQGSTEAFF
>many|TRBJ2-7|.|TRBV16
TGTGCCAGCAGCCAATATGCTCCGAAGCCCTACGAGCAGTACTTC
CASSQYAPKPYEQYF
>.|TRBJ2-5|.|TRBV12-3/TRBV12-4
TGTGCCAGCAGGGCCGGATTGGCCGGAAGAGAGACCCAGTACTTC
CASRAGLAGRETQYF
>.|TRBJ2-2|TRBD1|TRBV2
TGTGCCACCTTCAGGGACAGGGGTAAATCCGGGGAGCTGTTTTTT
CATFRDRGKSGELFF